This entry features one T cell receptor beta chain sequence. No antigen is known for it. Other DNA sequences in this specimen translate into the identical CDR3. Amplification used 60 Vbeta primers and 13 Jbeta primers. Data came from immunoSEQ multiplex PCR; TCRdb stores just in-frame clones and leaves some out. The sample consists of some 150,000 clones, around 80% of them appearing once. V lost 2 bases to trimming and J lost 6 bases, with 11 bases between them. Germline CDR1 reads KGHSH; CDR2 reads LQKENI. The CDR3 sequence is 13 residues long. The data derive from a study of cytomegalovirus exposure and HLA in healthy donors. Study-wide findings and caveats: Immune exposure information available was restricted to CMV serostatus. The study flagged some 170 TCR beta chains as cytomegalovirus-associated.

The receptor was derived from a man aged 40-50 years in good health and CMV-seronegative. The sequenced sample consisted of PBMCs. The chain combines TRBV18 with TRBJ2-7, with D possibly being TRBD1 (6 bases). The CDR3 protein is CASSPGAGVEQYF. CDR3 coding DNA: TGTGCCAGCTCACCAGGGGCAGGGGTCGAGCAGTACTTC.